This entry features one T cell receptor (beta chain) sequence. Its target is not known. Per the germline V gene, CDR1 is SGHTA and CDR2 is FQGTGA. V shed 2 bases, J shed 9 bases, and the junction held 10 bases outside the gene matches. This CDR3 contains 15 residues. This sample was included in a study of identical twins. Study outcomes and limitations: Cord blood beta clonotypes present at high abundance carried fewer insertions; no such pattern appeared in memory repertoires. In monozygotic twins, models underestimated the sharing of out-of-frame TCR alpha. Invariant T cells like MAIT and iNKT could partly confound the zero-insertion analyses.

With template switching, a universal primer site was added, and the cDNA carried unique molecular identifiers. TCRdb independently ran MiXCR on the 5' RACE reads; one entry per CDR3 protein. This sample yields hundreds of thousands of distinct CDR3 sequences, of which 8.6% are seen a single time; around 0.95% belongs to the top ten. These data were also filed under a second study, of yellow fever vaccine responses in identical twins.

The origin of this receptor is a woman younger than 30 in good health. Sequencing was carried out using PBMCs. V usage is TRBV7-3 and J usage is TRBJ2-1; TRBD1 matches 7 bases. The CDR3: CASSLGPLPGGEQFF. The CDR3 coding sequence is TGTGCCAGCAGCTTAGGCCCGCTCCCAGGGGGTGAGCAGTTCTTC. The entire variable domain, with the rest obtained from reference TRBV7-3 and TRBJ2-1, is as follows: GAGVSQTPSNKVTEKGKYVELRCDPISGHTALYWYRQSLGQGPEFLIYFQGTGAADDSGLPNDRFFAVRPEGSVSTLKIQRTERGDSAVYLCASSLGPLPGGEQFFGPGTRLTVL.